A selection of T cell receptor beta chains follows, all from one sample in a study of T cells in Graves' hyperthyroidism and ophthalmopathy. TCRdb itself ran the multiplex PCR reads through MiXCR, one entry per CDR3 protein. Of about 380,000 distinct CDR3 sequences listed, 18% are singletons. Sequenced sample: blood. The receptors here all came from a man aged 18 to 35 with Graves' ophthalmopathy. Both conserved end residues are part of each CDR3. The order of the fields is clone size, J gene, D gene, V gene, CDR3 DNA, CDR3 protein. The D gene is left open where the match is weak. Clone size is stated in some rows and not others, as once, few, many or a class when expanded.

many	TRBJ1-1	NA	TRBV6-2/TRBV6-3	TGTGCCAGCAGTTACTCGCTAGGGAACACTGAAGCTTTCTTT	CASSYSLGNTEAFF
NA	TRBJ2-7	TRBD1	TRBV7-9	TGTGCCAGCAGCTCGGACAGACAGGGGTCCTACGAGCAGTACTTC	CASSSDRQGSYEQYF
NA	TRBJ1-1	NA	TRBV6-5	TGTGCCAGCAGTTCAACACGGGACTCCGGGTTGGGTGAAGCTTTCTTT	CASSSTRDSGLGEAFF
NA	TRBJ2-3	TRBD2	TRBV13	TGTGCCAGCAGCTTCGATAGCGGGCCGGACACAGATACGCAGTATTTT	CASSFDSGPDTDTQYF
few	TRBJ1-2	TRBD1	TRBV6-1	TGTGCCAGCAGTTCACCACAGGGGACGGGTGGCTACACCTTC	CASSSPQGTGGYTF
many	TRBJ1-6	NA	TRBV12-3/TRBV12-4	TGTGCCAGCAGGATACAGAACGACAATTCACCCCTCCACTTT	CASRIQNDNSPLHF
many	TRBJ1-1	NA	TRBV7-2	TGTGCCAGCAGCTTAGGGGGACTGATTTATGAAGCTTTCTTT	CASSLGGLIYEAFF
few	TRBJ2-7	NA	TRBV19	TGTGCCAGTAGTCCCCCGGAGCCCTCCTACGAGCAGTACTTC	CASSPPEPSYEQYF
few	TRBJ1-2	NA	TRBV9	TGTGCCAGCAGCGTAGTACAGTCCCTCAACTATGGCTACACCTTC	CASSVVQSLNYGYTF
few	TRBJ2-3	NA	TRBV12-3/TRBV12-4	TGTGCCAGCAGGTCGACGGCGGATACGCAGTATTTT	CASRSTADTQYF
many	TRBJ1-4	TRBD1	TRBV15	TGTGCCACCAGCAGAGATGGGGACAGGGGTGAAAAACTGTTTTTT	CATSRDGDRGEKLFF
many	TRBJ1-4	NA	TRBV27	TGTGCCAGCAGTTTATCGTACGGGATGAGTGAAAAACTGTTTTTT	CASSLSYGMSEKLFF
many	TRBJ2-1	NA	TRBV28	TGTGCCAGCAGCGAAGGAGGCGGGCGGGAGCAGTTCTTC	CASSEGGGREQFF
few	TRBJ2-7	NA	TRBV29-1	TGCAGCGTTGTTTCCACCTACGAGCAGTACTTC	CSVVSTYEQYF
NA	TRBJ2-2	NA	TRBV19	TGTGCCAGTAGTATCACTAGCCGGGCGAACACCGGGGAGCTGTTTTTT	CASSITSRANTGELFF
many	TRBJ1-1	TRBD1	TRBV12-3/TRBV12-4	TGTGCCAGCATCCGACAGGGGAGGGACACTGAAGCTTTCTTT	CASIRQGRDTEAFF
NA	TRBJ1-2	NA	TRBV7-3	TGTGCCAGCAGCTTAACAGGTGGCCAACCCTATGGCTACACCTTC	CASSLTGGQPYGYTF
many	TRBJ2-1	TRBD1	TRBV10-3	TGTGCCATCAAATCCGGGACAGGGAACAATGAGCAGTTCTTC	CAIKSGTGNNEQFF
many	TRBJ2-5	NA	TRBV20-1	TGCAGTGCTAGACCACTTCAAGAGACCCAGTACTTC	CSARPLQETQYF
many	TRBJ2-7	NA	TRBV20-1	TGCAGTGCTAGTAGCGACGGCTACGAGCAGTACTTC	CSASSDGYEQYF
many	TRBJ2-3	TRBD2	TRBV5-8	TGTGCCACTACATCCGCGGGGGTGACAGATACGCAGTATTTT	CATTSAGVTDTQYF
many	TRBJ1-2	TRBD1	TRBV2	TGTGCCAGCAGTCCAGGAGGGGACAGGGTGTTCGGTTCCACCTTC	CASSPGGDRVFGSTF
NA	TRBJ2-2	NA	TRBV7-3	TGTGCCAGCAGCTTTGGCTACCTGCAGGCCGGGGAGCTGTTTTTT	CASSFGYLQAGELFF
few	TRBJ2-5	TRBD2	TRBV28	TGTGCCAGCAGTACCCCCCGGGGGGGGGGGGAGACCCAGTACTTC	CASSTPRGGGETQYF
few	TRBJ2-4	NA	TRBV13	TGTGCCAGCAGCCCCTCCTTCAAAAACATTCAGTACTTC	CASSPSFKNIQYF
few	TRBJ1-6	TRBD1	TRBV6-5	TGTGCCAGCAGTTACTCGGGACAGGGAGGTTCACCCCTCCACTTT	CASSYSGQGGSPLHF
NA	TRBJ2-6	NA	TRBV27	TGTGCCAGCAGTTTACGTTCGGGCTCTGGGGCCAACGTCCTGACTTTC	CASSLRSGSGANVLTF
few	TRBJ2-5	NA	TRBV18	TGTGCCAGCTCACCATCCCAACATGACACGGGGACCCAGTACTTC	CASSPSQHDTGTQYF